What follows are 2 T cell receptor beta chains derived from one specimen sequenced in a study of T-cell reconstitution after alpha-beta-depleted transplantation in children. Molecular barcoding with unique molecular identifiers was used for the TCRbeta library. MiXCR, run by TCRdb on the PCR reads, gives a single entry per CDR3 protein. Of about 870,000 distinct CDR3 sequences detected, 15% to 20% appear once; the ten largest clones hold 5%. Sequenced here: PBMCs, mostly from graft donor cells, sampled 360 days after TCRalphabeta/CD19-depleted stem cell transplant. Receptor source: a male patient aged 10-17 years who had a stem cell transplant for acute lymphoblastic leukemia, so the T cells may come from the graft donor.

In its sample, this clonotype was seen many times. The chain joins TRBV3-1 to TRBJ2-3; 8 bases map to TRBD1. J was trimmed by 6 bases and V by 1 base; bases with no gene match: 3. Germline V gene data show CDR1 as LGHDT and CDR2 as YNNKEL (reference sequence). This CDR3 comprises 14 residues. Here the CDR3 reads CASSQGNRGDTQYF. As DNA, the CDR3 is TGTGCCAGCAGCCAAGGGAACAGGGGGGATACGCAGTATTTT.

V and J are TRBV18 and TRBJ2-5; D call uncertain. The CDR3 has 16 residues. Trimming shortened V by 0 bases and J by 3 bases, and 14 bases separated the two germline ends. Germline V gives CDR1 KGHSH, CDR2 LQKENI. The CDR3 spells CASSPPQKVIKETQYF. CDR3 sequence (DNA): TGTGCCAGCTCACCACCCCAAAAGGTGATAAAAGAGACCCAGTACTTC.